These 5 T cell receptor beta chains were all obtained from the same sample, sequenced in a study of post-analysis software for immune sequencing data. General study findings and limits: Several TRBV segments (TRBV5-6, TRBV5-1 and TRBV20-1 among them) occurred more frequently in patients than in controls.

These TCRs are of unknown antigen specificity. The TCR beta cDNA libraries carried unique molecular identifiers. MiXCR was run by TCRdb on the PCR reads, yielding one entry per CDR3 protein. This sample yields hundreds of thousands of distinct CDR3 sequences, of which 55% to 60% are seen a single time; over 9% belongs to the top ten. Sequencing was performed on blood. These receptors originate from a girl under 10 years old with multiple sclerosis.

This clonotype has a handful of counts. The V and J genes are TRBV28 and TRBJ2-6; D is unclear. The CDR3 has 16 residues. The V end lost 9 bases, the J end lost 1 base, and 16 bases lay between the germline ends. The germline gives CDR1 MDHEN, CDR2 SYDVKM. The CDR3, as DNA: TGTGCCAGTTTCAATTTCGGGCGGTCTGGGGCCAACGTCCTGACTTTC. As protein: CASFNFGRSGANVLTF.

The CDR3 is CSAGQGKTGANVLTF. In DNA, the CDR3 is TGCAGTGCTGGACAGGGGAAAACTGGGGCCAACGTCCTGACTTTC. V gene TRBV20-1 combines with J gene TRBJ2-6, with TRBD1 matching 9 bases. There are 15 residues in the CDR3. Germline V gene lookup returns CDR1 DFQATT and CDR2 SNEGSKA (reference sequence). The ends lost 5 bases at V and 2 bases at J; junction bases unmatched: 4.

The genes are TRBV15 and TRBJ1-2; 9 bases match TRBD1. Trimming took 5 bases from V and 7 from J; bases not matched to a gene: 5. Germline values: CDR1 LNHNV, CDR2 YYDKDF (reference sequence). The CDR3 is made up of 13 amino acids. The CDR3 loop reads CATSYRGRGGYTF. CDR3 nucleotides: TGTGCCACCAGCTACAGGGGGCGCGGTGGCTACACCTTC.

J is TRBJ2-7 and V is TRBV6-2 or TRBV6-3; possible D gene TRBD1, 5 bases. The germline V gene has CDR1 MNHEY and CDR2 SVGEGT. This CDR3 is built from 15 residues. V was trimmed by 6 bases and J by 9 bases, leaving 24 bases between them. The CDR3 sequence: CASRPYKTALIGQYF. In DNA, the CDR3 is TGTGCCAGCAGGCCATACAAGACAGCCCTCATAGGGCAGTACTTC.

The chain couples TRBV7-8 to TRBJ2-1; 7 bases are a match to TRBD1. V was clipped by 5 bases and J by 6 bases; unmatched bases: 10. There are 15 residues in the CDR3. Germline-derived CDR1 and CDR2 are SGHVS and FQNEAQ. CDR3 coding DNA: TGTGCCAGCAGCATGGGACAGCCCCCTGGCAATGAGCAGTTCTTC. This codes for CASSMGQPPGNEQFF.